A selection of T cell receptor beta chains follows, all from one sample in a study of graft-versus-host responses after intestinal transplantation. Clones were sequenced by immunoSEQ multiplex PCR, and TCRdb holds only the in-frame ones, with some missing. The sample comprises roughly 9,400 clones, 94% of which are singletons, and about 2.2% rests with the top ten. The starting material was PBMCs, obtained 8 days after intestinal transplant. All receptors come from a human patient who received an intestinal transplant, so some T cells may come from the graft donor. The CDR3 runs from the conserved cysteine through the conserved F or W. Each record gives: clone size, V gene, D gene, CDR3 length, J gene, CDR3 protein, CDR3 DNA. The D gene is left open where the match is weak. The size entry is marked missing in some rows and otherwise reads once, few, many or a size class.

>NA|TRBV7-9|TRBD1|17|TRBJ1-4
CASSSRDRGGWNEKLFF
TGTGCCAGCAGCAGCCGGGACAGGGGAGGTTGGAATGAAAAACTGTTTTTT
>NA|TRBV19|NA|16|TRBJ1-5
CASSMDPTGTLGPQHF
TGTGCCAGTAGTATGGACCCTACAGGGACCTTGGGGCCCCAGCATTTT
>few|TRBV4-1|NA|15|TRBJ2-1
CASSLIGDPYNEQFF
TGCGCCAGCAGCCTTATCGGGGACCCGTACAATGAGCAGTTCTTC
>NA|TRBV18|TRBD2|18|TRBJ2-1
CASSHLASGGAAYNEQFF
TGTGCCAGCTCACACCTGGCGTCCGGGGGGGCCGCCTACAATGAGCAGTTCTTC
>NA|TRBV4-1|NA|14|TRBJ2-7
CASSQVPGWDEQYF
TGCGCCAGCAGCCAAGTCCCAGGGTGGGACGAGCAGTACTTC
>NA|TRBV9|NA|15|TRBJ2-3
CASSFQGRVTDTQYF
TGTGCCAGCAGCTTCCAGGGACGCGTCACAGATACGCAGTATTTT
>NA|TRBV7-9|NA|15|TRBJ2-7
CASSPRQGLSYEQYF
TGTGCCAGCAGCCCGCGGCAGGGCCTCTCCTACGAGCAGTACTTC
>once|TRBV7-9|TRBD1|14|TRBJ2-7
CASGEGQVTYEQYF
TGTGCCAGCGGTGAGGGACAGGTCACCTACGAGCAGTACTTC
>NA|TRBV4-1|TRBD1|15|TRBJ2-1
CASSQKGQGASEQFF
TGCGCCAGCAGCCAAAAGGGACAGGGGGCTTCGGAGCAGTTCTTC
>NA|TRBV4-1|NA|14|TRBJ1-3
CASSPRRSGNTIYF
TGCGCCAGCAGCCCCAGGAGATCCGGAAACACCATATATTTT
>once|TRBV2|TRBD2|15|TRBJ2-3
CASSRLAGDSDTQYF
TGTGCCAGCAGCCGGCTAGCGGGAGACTCAGATACGCAGTATTTT
>NA|TRBV5-6|NA|12|TRBJ2-1
CASSLQYNEQFF
TGTGCCAGCAGCCTCCAATACAATGAGCAGTTCTTC
>NA|TRBV7-9|NA|14|TRBJ2-7
CASSLVEPSREQYF
TGTGCCAGCAGCTTAGTCGAGCCTAGTCGGGAGCAGTACTTC
>NA|TRBV11-2|NA|14|TRBJ1-4
CASSMAGSGEKLFF
TGTGCCAGCAGCATGGCGGGGAGTGGTGAAAAACTGTTTTTT
>NA|TRBV6-5|NA|15|TRBJ1-1
CASSYQKTKNTEAFF
TGTGCCAGCAGTTACCAAAAGACGAAGAACACTGAAGCTTTCTTT
>NA|TRBV2|TRBD1|14|TRBJ1-2
CASNSAGGNYGYTF
TGTGCCAGCAATTCGGCAGGGGGCAACTATGGCTACACCTTC
>NA|TRBV6-5|NA|13|TRBJ2-1
CASSLTGYNEQFF
TGTGCCAGCAGTTTAACAGGGTACAATGAGCAGTTCTTC
>NA|TRBV7-9|NA|14|TRBJ1-2
CASSLVYINYGYTF
TGTGCCAGCAGCTTAGTTTACATTAACTATGGCTACACCTTC
>NA|TRBV19|NA|14|TRBJ2-7
CASSITGSPYEQYF
TGTGCCAGTAGTATCACAGGGAGTCCCTACGAGCAGTACTTC
>NA|TRBV29-1|TRBD2|12|TRBJ2-7
CSVGAGSYEQYF
TGCAGCGTTGGAGCGGGGTCCTACGAGCAGTACTTC
>NA|TRBV7-9|NA|15|TRBJ2-5
CASSIRQTLQETQYF
TGTGCCAGCAGCATCCGACAGACCCTCCAAGAGACCCAGTACTTC
>once|TRBV7-9|NA|15|TRBJ2-2
CASSSRDLNTGELFF
TGTGCCAGCAGCTCAAGGGACCTGAACACCGGGGAGCTGTTTTTT
>NA|TRBV5-1|TRBD2|15|TRBJ2-5
CASSEMRGYQETQYF
TGCGCCAGCAGCGAGATGCGGGGGTACCAAGAGACCCAGTACTTC
>NA|TRBV19|TRBD1|13|TRBJ1-2
CATRTGGPYGYTF
TGTGCCACCCGGACAGGGGGCCCCTATGGCTACACCTTC
>NA|TRBV27|NA|15|TRBJ2-1
CASSLLSDGYNEQFF
TGTGCCAGCAGTCTCCTGAGCGACGGCTACAATGAGCAGTTCTTC
>NA|TRBV7-8|NA|12|TRBJ1-2
CASSLLQGGYTF
TGTGCCAGCAGCTTATTGCAAGGAGGCTACACCTTC
>NA|TRBV13|TRBD2|16|TRBJ2-2
CASSSLAGTNTGELFF
TGTGCCAGCAGCTCTCTAGCGGGGACGAACACCGGGGAGCTGTTTTTT
>once|TRBV9|TRBD1|17|TRBJ2-7
CASSPRTGQGAAYEQYF
TGTGCCAGCAGCCCCCGAACGGGACAGGGGGCCGCCTACGAGCAGTACTTC
>NA|TRBV10-3|NA|17|TRBJ2-7
CAISDRLGTRIPYEQYF
TGTGCCATCAGTGATCGACTCGGGACTCGGATCCCCTACGAGCAGTACTTC
>NA|TRBV5-1|NA|11|TRBJ2-5
CASSSQETQYF
TGCGCCAGCAGTTCTCAAGAGACCCAGTACTTC
>NA|TRBV6-4|NA|14|TRBJ2-7
CASSDRPSPYEQYF
TGTGCCAGCAGTGACCGACCTAGCCCCTACGAGCAGTACTTC
>once|TRBV5-6|TRBD2|15|TRBJ2-1
CASSLLAGGYNEQFF
TGTGCCAGCAGCTTGCTAGCGGGGGGCTACAATGAGCAGTTCTTC
>NA|TRBV5-4|NA|14|TRBJ2-7
CASSPRTAAYEQYF
TGTGCCAGCAGCCCGCGGACAGCCGCCTACGAGCAGTACTTC
>NA|TRBV28|NA|16|TRBJ1-5
CASSPRTPYSNQPQHF
TGTGCCAGCAGTCCCCGGACACCCTATAGCAATCAGCCCCAGCATTTT
>NA|TRBV5-1|NA|16|TRBJ1-1
CASSLSRGVADTEAFF
TGCGCCAGCAGCTTATCGAGGGGCGTTGCGGACACTGAAGCTTTCTTT
>NA|TRBV2|NA|15|TRBJ2-2
CASSAQGGNTGELFF
TGTGCCAGCAGTGCGCAGGGGGGGAACACCGGGGAGCTGTTTTTT
>NA|TRBV4-1|NA|15|TRBJ1-5
CASSQDTLGYQPQHF
TGCGCCAGCAGCCAAGACACCTTGGGTTATCAGCCCCAGCATTTT